The entry below gives a single T cell receptor (beta chain) sequence along with its context. Antigen specificity is unknown. PCR primers comprised 60 Vbeta and 13 Jbeta primers. TCRdb keeps only in-frame clones here, not all; method: immunoSEQ multiplex PCR. The sample records 60,000 to 90,000 clones, about two thirds being singletons. The sample is drawn from a study of cytomegalovirus exposure and HLA in healthy donors. Study results and limitations: Later analysis demonstrated an association between a missense DCLRE1C variant and TCR beta V- and J-gene trimming. For most TCR beta V segments, an earlier analysis put the productive rate at about 90% or about 30% of the time. Reportedly, diagnosis of cytomegalovirus status by the classifier showed high specificity and sensitivity.

The TCR was taken from a woman aged 50 to 65 in good health and CMV-seropositive. Sequenced: PBMCs.

The DNA for the CDR3 is TGTGCCAGCAGCTCTAGGATGAACACTGAAGCTTTCTTT. Residues: CASSSRMNTEAFF. This rearrangement joins TRBV11-3 to TRBJ1-1, with D hard to call. The CDR3 is made up of 13 amino acids. CDR1 SGHNT and CDR2 YENEEA come from the germline V gene. The V end was cut by 4 bases, the J end by 0 bases, with 6 bases between.